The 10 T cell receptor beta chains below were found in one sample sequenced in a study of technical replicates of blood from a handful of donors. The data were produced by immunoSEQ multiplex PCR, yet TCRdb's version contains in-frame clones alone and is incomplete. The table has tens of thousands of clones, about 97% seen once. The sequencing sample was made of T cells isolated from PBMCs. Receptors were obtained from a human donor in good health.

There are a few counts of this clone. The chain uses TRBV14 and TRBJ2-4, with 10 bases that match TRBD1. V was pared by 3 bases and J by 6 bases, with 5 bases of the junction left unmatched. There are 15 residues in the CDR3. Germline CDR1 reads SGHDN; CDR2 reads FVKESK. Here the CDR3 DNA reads TGTGCCAGCAGCCAGGAAGGGACAGGGGTAAACATTCAGTACTTC. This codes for CASSQEGTGVNIQYF.

The CDR3 DNA reads as TGTGCCAGCTCACCGGAGGTCACTGAAGCTTTCTTT. As protein: CASSPEVTEAFF. This rearrangement joins TRBV18 to TRBJ1-1, with unresolved D. Germline V gene lookup returns CDR1 KGHSH and CDR2 LQKENI. V was pared by 3 bases and J by 4 bases, with 6 bases between. The CDR3 totals 12 residues.

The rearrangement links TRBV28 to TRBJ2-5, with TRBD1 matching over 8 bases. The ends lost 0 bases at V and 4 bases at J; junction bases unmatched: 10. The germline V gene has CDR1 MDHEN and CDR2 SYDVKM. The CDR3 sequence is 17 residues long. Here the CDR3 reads CASSLWGQEGLRETQYF. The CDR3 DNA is TGTGCCAGCAGTTTATGGGGACAGGAGGGGTTAAGAGAGACCCAGTACTTC. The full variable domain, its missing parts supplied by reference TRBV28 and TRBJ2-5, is DVKVTQSSRYLVKRTGEKVFLECVQDMDHENMFWYRQDPGLGLRLIYFSYDVKMKEKGDIPEGYSVSREKKERFSLILESASTNQTSMYLCASSLWGQEGLRETQYFGPGTRLLVL.

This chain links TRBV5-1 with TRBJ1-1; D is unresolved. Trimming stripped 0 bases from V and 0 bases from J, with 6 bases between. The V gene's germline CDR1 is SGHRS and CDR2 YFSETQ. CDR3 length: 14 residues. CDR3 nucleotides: TGCGCCAGCAGCTTGGCCCACATGAACACTGAAGCTTTCTTT. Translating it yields CASSLAHMNTEAFF.

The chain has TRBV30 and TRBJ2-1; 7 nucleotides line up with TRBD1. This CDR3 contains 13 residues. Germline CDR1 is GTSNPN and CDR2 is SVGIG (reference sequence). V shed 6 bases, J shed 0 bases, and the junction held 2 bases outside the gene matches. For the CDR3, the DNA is TGTGCCTGTGGGACAGCCTCCTACAATGAGCAGTTCTTC. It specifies CACGTASYNEQFF.

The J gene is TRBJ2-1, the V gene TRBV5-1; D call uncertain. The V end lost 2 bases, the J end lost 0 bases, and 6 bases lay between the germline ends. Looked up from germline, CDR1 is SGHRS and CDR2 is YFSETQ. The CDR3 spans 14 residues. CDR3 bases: TGCGCCAGCAGCTTTGCGAGCTCCTACAATGAGCAGTTCTTC. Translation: CASSFASSYNEQFF.

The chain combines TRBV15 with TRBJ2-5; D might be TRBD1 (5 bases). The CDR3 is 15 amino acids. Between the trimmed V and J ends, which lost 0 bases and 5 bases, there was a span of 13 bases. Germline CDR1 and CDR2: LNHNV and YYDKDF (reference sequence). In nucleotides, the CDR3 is TGTGCCACCAGCAGAGATCATACAGGTCGGGAGACCCAGTACTTC. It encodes CATSRDHTGRETQYF.

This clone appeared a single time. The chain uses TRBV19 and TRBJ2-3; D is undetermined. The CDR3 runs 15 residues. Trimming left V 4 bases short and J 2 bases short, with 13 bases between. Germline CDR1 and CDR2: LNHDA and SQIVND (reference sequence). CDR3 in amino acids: CASSSYFAITDTQYF. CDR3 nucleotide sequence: TGTGCCAGTAGTAGTTACTTCGCAATCACAGATACGCAGTATTTT.

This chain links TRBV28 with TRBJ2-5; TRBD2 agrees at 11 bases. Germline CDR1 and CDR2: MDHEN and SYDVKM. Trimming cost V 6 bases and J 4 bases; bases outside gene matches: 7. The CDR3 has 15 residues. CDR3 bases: TGTGCCAGCAGGTCCATAGCGGGAGGGCGAGAGACCCAGTACTTC. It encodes CASRSIAGGRETQYF.

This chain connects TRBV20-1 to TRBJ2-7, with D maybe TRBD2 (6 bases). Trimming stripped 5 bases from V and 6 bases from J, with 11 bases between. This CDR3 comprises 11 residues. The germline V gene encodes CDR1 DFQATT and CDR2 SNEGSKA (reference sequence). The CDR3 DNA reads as TGCAGTGCTTCCACTAGCTCCGAGCAGTACTTC. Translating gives CSASTSSEQYF.